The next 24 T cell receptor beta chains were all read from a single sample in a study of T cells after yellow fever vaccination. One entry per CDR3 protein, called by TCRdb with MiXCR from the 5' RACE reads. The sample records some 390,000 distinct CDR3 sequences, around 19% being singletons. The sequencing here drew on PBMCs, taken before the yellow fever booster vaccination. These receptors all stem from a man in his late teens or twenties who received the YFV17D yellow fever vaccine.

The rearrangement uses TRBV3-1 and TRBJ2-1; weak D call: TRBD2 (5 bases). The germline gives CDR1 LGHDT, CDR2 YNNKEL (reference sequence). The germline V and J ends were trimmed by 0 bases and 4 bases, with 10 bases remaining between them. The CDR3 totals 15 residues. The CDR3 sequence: CASSQDSSGYNEQFF. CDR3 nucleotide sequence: TGTGCCAGCAGCCAAGATAGCTCGGGGTACAATGAGCAGTTCTTC.

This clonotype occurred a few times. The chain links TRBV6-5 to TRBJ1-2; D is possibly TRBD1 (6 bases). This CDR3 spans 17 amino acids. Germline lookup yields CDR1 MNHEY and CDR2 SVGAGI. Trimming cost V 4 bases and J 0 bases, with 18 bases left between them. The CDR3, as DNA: TGTGCCAGCAGTTTCAGCGGGACATACACAGCTAACTATGGCTACACCTTC. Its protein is CASSFSGTYTANYGYTF.

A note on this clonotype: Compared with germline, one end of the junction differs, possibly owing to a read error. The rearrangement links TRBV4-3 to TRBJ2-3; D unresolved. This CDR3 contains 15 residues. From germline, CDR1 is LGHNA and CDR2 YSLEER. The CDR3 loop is CASGQALTHTDTQYF. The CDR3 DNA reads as TGCGCCAGCGGCCAAGCTTTGACCCACACAGATACGCAGTATTTT.

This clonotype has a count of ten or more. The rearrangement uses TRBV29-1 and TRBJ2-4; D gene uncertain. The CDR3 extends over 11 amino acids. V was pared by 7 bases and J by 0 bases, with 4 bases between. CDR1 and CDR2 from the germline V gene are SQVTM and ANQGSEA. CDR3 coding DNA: TGCAGCGCCAGAGCCAAAAACATTCAGTACTTC. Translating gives CSARAKNIQYF.

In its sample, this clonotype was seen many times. DNA of the CDR3: TGTGCCAGCAGTCCGGGGGCTAACTATGGCTACACCTTC. Translated, it gives CASSPGANYGYTF. The chain links TRBV28 to TRBJ1-2, with D possibly TRBD1 on 5 matching bases. This CDR3 spans 13 amino acids. Between the trimmed V and J ends, which lost 5 bases and 0 bases, there was a span of 7 bases. Germline V gene sequence: CDR1 MDHEN, CDR2 SYDVKM.

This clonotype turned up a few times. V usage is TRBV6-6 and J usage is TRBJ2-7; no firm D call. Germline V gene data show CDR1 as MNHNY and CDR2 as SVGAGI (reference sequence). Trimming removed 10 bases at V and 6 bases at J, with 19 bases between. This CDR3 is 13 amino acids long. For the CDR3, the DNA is TGTGCCACGCGTTGGGGTTCGGAAGGCGAGCAGTACGTC. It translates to CATRWGSEGEQYV.

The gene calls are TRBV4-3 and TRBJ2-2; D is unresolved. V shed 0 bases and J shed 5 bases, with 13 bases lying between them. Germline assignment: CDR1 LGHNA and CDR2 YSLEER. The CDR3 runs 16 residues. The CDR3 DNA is TGCGCCAGCAGCCAAGATCCCCAAGGTCAGACCGGGGAGCTGTTTTTT. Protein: CASSQDPQGQTGELFF.

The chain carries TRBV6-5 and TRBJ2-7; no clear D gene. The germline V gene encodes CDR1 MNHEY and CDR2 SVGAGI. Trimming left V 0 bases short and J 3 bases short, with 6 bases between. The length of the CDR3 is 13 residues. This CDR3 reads CASSYSIGYEQYV. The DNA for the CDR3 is TGTGCCAGCAGTTACTCGATTGGCTACGAGCAGTACGTC.

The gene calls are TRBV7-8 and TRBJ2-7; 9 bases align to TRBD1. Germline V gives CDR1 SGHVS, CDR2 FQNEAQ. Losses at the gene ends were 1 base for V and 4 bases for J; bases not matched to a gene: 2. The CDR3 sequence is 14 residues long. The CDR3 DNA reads TGTGCCAGCAGCTTAGACGGGACAGGGTACGAGCAGTACTTC. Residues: CASSLDGTGYEQYF.

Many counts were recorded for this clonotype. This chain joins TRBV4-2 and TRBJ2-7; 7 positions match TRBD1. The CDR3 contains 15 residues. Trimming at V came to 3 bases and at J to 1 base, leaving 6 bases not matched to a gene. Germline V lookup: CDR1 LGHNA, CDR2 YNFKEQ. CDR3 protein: CASSHETGPSYEQYF. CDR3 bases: TGTGCCAGCAGCCATGAGACAGGGCCGTCCTACGAGCAGTACTTC.

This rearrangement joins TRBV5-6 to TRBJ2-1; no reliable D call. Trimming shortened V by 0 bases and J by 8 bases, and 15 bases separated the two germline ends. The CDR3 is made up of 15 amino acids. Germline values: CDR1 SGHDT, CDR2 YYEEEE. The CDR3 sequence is CASSLVFWEVDEQFF. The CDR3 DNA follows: TGTGCCAGCAGCTTGGTCTTCTGGGAAGTGGATGAGCAGTTCTTC.

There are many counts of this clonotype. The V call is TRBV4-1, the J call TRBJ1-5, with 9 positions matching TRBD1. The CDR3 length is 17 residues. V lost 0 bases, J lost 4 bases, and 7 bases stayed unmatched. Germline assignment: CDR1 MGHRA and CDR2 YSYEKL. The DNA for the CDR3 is TGCGCCAGCAGCCAAGATGCTGGACAGGGGCTAAATCAGCCCCAGCATTTT. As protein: CASSQDAGQGLNQPQHF.

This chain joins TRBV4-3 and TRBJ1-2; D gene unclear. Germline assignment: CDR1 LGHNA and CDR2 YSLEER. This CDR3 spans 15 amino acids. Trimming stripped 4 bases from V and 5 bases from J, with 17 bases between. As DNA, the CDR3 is TGCGCCAGCAGCCCGCAATTTGCCCATTGGTATGGCTACACCTTC. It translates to CASSPQFAHWYGYTF.

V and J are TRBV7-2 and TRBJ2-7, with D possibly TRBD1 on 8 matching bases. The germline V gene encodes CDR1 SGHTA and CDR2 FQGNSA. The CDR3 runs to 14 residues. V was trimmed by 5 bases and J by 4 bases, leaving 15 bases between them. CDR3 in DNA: TGTGCCAGCAGCCTTACAGGGGGAGGGTACGAGCAGTACGTC. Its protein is CASSLTGGGYEQYV.

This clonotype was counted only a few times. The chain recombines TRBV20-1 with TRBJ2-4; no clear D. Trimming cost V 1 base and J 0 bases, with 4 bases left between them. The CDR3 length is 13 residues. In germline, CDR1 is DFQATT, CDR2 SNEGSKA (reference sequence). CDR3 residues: CSARVLAKNIQYF. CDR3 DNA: TGCAGTGCTAGAGTACTAGCCAAAAACATTCAGTACTTC.

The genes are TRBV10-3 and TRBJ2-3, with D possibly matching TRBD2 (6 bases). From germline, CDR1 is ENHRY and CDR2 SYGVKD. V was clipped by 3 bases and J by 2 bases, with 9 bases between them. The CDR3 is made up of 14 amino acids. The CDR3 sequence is CAISDRGFTDTQYF. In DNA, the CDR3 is TGTGCCATCAGTGATCGGGGGTTCACAGATACGCAGTATTTT.

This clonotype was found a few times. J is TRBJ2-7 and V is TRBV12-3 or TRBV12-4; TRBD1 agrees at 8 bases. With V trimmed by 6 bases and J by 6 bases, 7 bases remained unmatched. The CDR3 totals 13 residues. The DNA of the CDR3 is TGTGCCAGCAGCGGTCCAGGGGGCGCCGAGCAGTACTTC. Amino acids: CASSGPGGAEQYF.

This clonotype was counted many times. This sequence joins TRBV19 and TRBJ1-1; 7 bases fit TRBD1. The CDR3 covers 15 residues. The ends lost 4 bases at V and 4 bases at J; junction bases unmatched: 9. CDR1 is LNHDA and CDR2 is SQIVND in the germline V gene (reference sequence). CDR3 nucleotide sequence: TGTGCCAGTAGTACTCGGGACAGTCGGACCACTGAAGCTTTCTTT. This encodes CASSTRDSRTTEAFF.

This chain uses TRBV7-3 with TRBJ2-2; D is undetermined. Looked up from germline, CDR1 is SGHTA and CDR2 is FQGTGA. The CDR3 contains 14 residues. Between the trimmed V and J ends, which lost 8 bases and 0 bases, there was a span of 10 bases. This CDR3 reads CASSKGSNTGELFF. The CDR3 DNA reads TGTGCCAGCTCTAAGGGATCGAACACCGGGGAGCTGTTTTTT.

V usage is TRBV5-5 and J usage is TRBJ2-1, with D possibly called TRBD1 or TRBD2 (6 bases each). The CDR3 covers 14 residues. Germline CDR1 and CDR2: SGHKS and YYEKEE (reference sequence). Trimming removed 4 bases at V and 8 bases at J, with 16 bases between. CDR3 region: CASSGGTGAYEQFF. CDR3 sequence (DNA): TGTGCCAGCAGCGGGGGAACGGGGGCGTATGAGCAGTTCTTC.

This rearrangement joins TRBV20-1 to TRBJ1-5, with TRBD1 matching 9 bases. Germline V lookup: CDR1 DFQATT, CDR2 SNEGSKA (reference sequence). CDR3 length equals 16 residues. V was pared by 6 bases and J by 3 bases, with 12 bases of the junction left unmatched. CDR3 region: CSAPDMDRGDNQPQHF. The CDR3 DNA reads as TGCAGTGCCCCCGACATGGACAGGGGAGACAATCAGCCCCAGCATTTT.

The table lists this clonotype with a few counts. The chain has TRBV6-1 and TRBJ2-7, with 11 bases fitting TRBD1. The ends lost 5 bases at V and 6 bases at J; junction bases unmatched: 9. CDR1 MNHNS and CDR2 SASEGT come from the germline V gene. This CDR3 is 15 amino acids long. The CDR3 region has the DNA TGTGCCAGCAGTTCGGACAGGGGGCTTTTGGGCGAGCAGTACTTC. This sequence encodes CASSSDRGLLGEQYF.

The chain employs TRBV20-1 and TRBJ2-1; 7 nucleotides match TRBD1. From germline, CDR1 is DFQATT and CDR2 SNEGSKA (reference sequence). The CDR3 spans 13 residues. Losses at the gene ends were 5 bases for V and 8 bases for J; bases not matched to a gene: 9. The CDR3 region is CSALTGLTDEQFF. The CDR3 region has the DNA TGCAGTGCTCTGACAGGGCTCACGGATGAGCAGTTCTTC.

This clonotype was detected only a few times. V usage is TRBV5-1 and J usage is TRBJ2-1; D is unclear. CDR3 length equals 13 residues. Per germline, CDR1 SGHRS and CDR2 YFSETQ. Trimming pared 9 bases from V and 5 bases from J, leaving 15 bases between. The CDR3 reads CANTDSADNEQFF. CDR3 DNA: TGCGCCAACACAGATTCGGCTGACAATGAGCAGTTCTTC. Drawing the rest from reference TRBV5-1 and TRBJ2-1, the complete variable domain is KAGVTQTPRYLIKTRGQQVTLSCSPISGHRSVSWYQQTPGQGLQFLFEYFSETQRNKGNFPGRFSGRQFSNSRSEMNVSTLELGDSALYLCANTDSADNEQFFGPGTRLTVL.